Presented here are 9 T cell receptor beta chains from one specimen sequenced in a study of T cells in Graves' hyperthyroidism and ophthalmopathy. The source material, RNA transcripts, was used to amplify TCR beta CDR3 regions. Using the HTBI primer set, a first-round RT-PCR was run on the TCR CDR3. TCRdb reanalysed the multiplex PCR reads using MiXCR and keeps one entry per CDR3 protein. The sample includes roughly 100,000 distinct CDR3 sequences, about 50% of them seen just once. Sequenced material: blood. The receptors come from a man between 40 and 49 years old with Graves' hyperthyroidism.

This clonotype occurred many times. The genes are TRBV24-1 and TRBJ2-1, with 16 positions matching TRBD2. The CDR3 sequence is 19 residues long. V lost 0 bases and J lost 6; bases outside the gene matches: 7. Germline V gives CDR1 KGHDR, CDR2 SFDVKD. The CDR3 is CATSDLPGTSGRAPNEQFF. The CDR3 coding sequence is TGTGCCACCAGTGATTTGCCGGGGACTAGCGGGAGGGCCCCCAATGAGCAGTTCTTC.

The chain uses TRBV7-3 and TRBJ2-7, with TRBD2 matching over 11 bases. Germline CDR1 and CDR2: SGHTA and FQGTGA. CDR3 length equals 13 residues. V trimming: 5 bases; J trimming: 12 bases; junction bases outside the gene matches: 9. The CDR3 loop reads CASSAQVAGGPYF. CDR3 coding DNA: TGTGCCAGCAGCGCGCAGGTAGCGGGAGGGCCGTACTTC.

Ten or more counts support this clonotype. The chain joins TRBV20-1 to TRBJ1-2; the match to TRBD1 covers 8 bases. This CDR3 has 16 residues. V dropped 5 bases and J dropped 8; count of bases not matched to a gene: 19. CDR1 DFQATT and CDR2 SNEGSKA come from the germline V gene (reference sequence). CDR3 loop: CSAFPGTGDFFEGYTF. The CDR3 DNA reads TGCAGTGCTTTTCCCGGGACAGGTGACTTTTTCGAGGGCTACACCTTC.

At least ten counts were recorded for this clonotype. The rearrangement joins TRBV7-9 to TRBJ2-6, with TRBD2 matching over 16 bases. This CDR3 comprises 19 residues. The germline V gene encodes CDR1 SEHNR and CDR2 FQNEAQ (reference sequence). V lost 5 bases to trimming and J lost 4 bases; unmatched junction nucleotides: 8. The CDR3 loop is CASSPGTSGGASGANVLTF. The CDR3 nucleotides are TGTGCCAGCAGCCCCGGGACTAGCGGGGGGGCTTCGGGGGCCAACGTCCTGACTTTC. The full variable domain, in which reference TRBV7-9 and TRBJ2-6 provide the parts outside the CDR3, is DTGVSQNPRHKITKRGQNVTFRCDPISEHNRLYWYRQTLGQGPEFLTYFQNEAQLEKSRLLSDRFSAERPKGSFSTLEIQRTEQGDSAMYLCASSPGTSGGASGANVLTFGAGSRLTVL.

The rearrangement uses TRBV7-9 and TRBJ2-3, with D hard to call. This CDR3 is 14 amino acids long. The V and J ends lost 6 bases and 0 bases respectively, with 10 bases between them. Germline V gene lookup returns CDR1 SEHNR and CDR2 FQNEAQ (reference sequence). CDR3 DNA sequence: TGTGCCAGCAGTTCCCCCGGGAGCACAGATACGCAGTATTTT. As protein: CASSSPGSTDTQYF.

This clonotype was counted ten times or more. V and J are TRBV11-3 and TRBJ1-1; no reliable D call. V shed 3 bases and J shed 5 bases, with 10 bases lying between them. This CDR3 comprises 13 residues. In germline, CDR1 is SGHNT, CDR2 YENEEA. This chain's CDR3 is CASSFNRGTEAFF. The CDR3 nucleotides are TGTGCCAGCAGCTTTAATCGGGGAACTGAAGCTTTCTTT.

There are many counts of this clonotype. This chain connects TRBV20-1 to TRBJ2-1, with 7 bases aligning to TRBD2. From germline, CDR1 is DFQATT and CDR2 SNEGSKA (reference sequence). The junction had 8 bases not matched to a gene; V was cut back by 0 bases and J by 6 bases. This CDR3 region has 15 residues. The CDR3 loop is CSARDGGRALNEQFF. The DNA for the CDR3 is TGCAGTGCTAGAGATGGAGGGAGGGCCCTCAATGAGCAGTTCTTC.

CDR3 region: CAWSVGLAGLETQYF. The CDR3 nucleotides are TGTGCCTGGAGTGTAGGACTAGCGGGTCTGGAGACCCAGTACTTC. The chain has TRBV30 and TRBJ2-5, with 11 positions matching TRBD2. Germline loops: CDR1 GTSNPN, CDR2 SVGIG (reference sequence). This CDR3 contains 15 residues. Losses at the gene ends were 0 bases for V and 5 bases for J; bases not matched to a gene: 5.

This clonotype was detected many times. This chain connects TRBV14 to TRBJ1-1; possibly TRBD1 for D (5 bases). This CDR3 is built from 16 residues. V was trimmed by 0 bases and J by 2 bases, leaving 13 bases between them. Germline-derived CDR1 and CDR2 are SGHDN and FVKESK. The DNA for the CDR3 is TGTGCCAGCAGCCAAGATATGGTGGGGGAAAACACTGAAGCTTTCTTT. Translation gives CASSQDMVGENTEAFF. The variable domain in full, with the rest retrieved from reference TRBV14 and TRBJ1-1, is EAGVTQFPSHSVIEKGQTVTLRCDPISGHDNLYWYRRVMGKEIKFLLHFVKESKQDESGMPNNRFLAERTGGTYSTLKVQPAELEDSGVYFCASSQDMVGENTEAFFGQGTRLTVV.